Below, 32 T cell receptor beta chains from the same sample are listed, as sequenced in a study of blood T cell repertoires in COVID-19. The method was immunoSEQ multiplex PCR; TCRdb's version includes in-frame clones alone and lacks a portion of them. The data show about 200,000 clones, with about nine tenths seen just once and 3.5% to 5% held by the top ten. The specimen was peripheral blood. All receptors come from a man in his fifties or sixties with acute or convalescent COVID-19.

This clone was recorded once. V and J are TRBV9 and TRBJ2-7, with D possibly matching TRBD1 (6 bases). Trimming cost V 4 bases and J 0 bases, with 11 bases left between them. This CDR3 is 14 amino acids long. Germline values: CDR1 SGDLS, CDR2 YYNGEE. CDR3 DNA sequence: TGTGCCAGCAGCCCCGGGGACATCTCCTACGAGCAGTACTTC. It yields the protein CASSPGDISYEQYF.

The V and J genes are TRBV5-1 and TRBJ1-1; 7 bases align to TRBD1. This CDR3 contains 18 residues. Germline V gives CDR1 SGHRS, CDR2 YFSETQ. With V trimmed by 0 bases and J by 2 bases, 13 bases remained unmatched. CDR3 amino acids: CASSLESTGWRKNTEAFF. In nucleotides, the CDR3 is TGCGCCAGCAGCTTGGAATCGACAGGGTGGAGAAAAAACACTGAAGCTTTCTTT.

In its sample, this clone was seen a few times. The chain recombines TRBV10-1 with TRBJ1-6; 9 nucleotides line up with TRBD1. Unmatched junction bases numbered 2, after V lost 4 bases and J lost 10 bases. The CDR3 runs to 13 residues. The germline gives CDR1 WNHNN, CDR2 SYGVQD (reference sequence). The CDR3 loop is CASSGTGESPLHF. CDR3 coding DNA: TGCGCCAGCAGTGGGACAGGGGAATCACCCCTCCACTTT.

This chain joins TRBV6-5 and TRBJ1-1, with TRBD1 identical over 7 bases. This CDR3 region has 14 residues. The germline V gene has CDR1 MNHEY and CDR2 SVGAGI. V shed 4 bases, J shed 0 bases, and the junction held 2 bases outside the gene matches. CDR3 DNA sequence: TGTGCCAGCAGTTGGGGACAGTTGAACACTGAAGCTTTCTTT. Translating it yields CASSWGQLNTEAFF.

In DNA, the CDR3 is TGTGCCAGCAGTTTATACGAAGGCAGGGGATATGAAGCTTTCTTT. This translates into CASSLYEGRGYEAFF. The chain recombines TRBV27 with TRBJ1-1; D is perhaps TRBD1 (6 bases). The germline V and J ends were trimmed by 1 base and 7 bases, with 16 bases remaining between them. Germline CDR1 is MNHEY and CDR2 is SMNVEV (reference sequence). The CDR3 extends over 15 amino acids.

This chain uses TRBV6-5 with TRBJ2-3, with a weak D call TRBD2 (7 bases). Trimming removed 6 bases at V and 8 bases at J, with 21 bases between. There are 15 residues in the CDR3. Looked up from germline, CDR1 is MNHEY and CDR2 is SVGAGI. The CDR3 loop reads CASRNGGGNFFTQYF. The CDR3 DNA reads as TGTGCCAGCAGAAATGGGGGGGGCAATTTTTTTACGCAGTATTTT.

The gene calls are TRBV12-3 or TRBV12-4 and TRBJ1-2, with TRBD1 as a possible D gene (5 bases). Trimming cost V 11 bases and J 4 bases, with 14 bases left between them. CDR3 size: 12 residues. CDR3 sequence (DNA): TGTGCCGCGGGGGAGGGTGCCTATGGCTACACCTTC. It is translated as CAAGEGAYGYTF.

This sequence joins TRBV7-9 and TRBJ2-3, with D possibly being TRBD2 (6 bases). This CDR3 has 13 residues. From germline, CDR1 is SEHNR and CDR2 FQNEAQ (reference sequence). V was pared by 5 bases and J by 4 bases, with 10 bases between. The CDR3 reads CASSIPGADTQYF. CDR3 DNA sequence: TGTGCCAGCAGCATCCCGGGGGCAGATACGCAGTATTTT. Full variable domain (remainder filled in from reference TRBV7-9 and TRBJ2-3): DTGVSQNPRHKITKRGQNVTFRCDPISEHNRLYWYRQTLGQGPEFLTYFQNEAQLEKSRLLSDRFSAERPKGSFSTLEIQRTEQGDSAMYLCASSIPGADTQYFGPGTRLTVL.

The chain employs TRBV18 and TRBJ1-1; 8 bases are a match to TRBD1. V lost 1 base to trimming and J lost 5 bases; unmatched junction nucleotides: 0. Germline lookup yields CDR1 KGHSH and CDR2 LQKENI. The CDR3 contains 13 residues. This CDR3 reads CASSPRQGTEAFF. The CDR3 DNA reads TGTGCCAGCTCACCACGACAGGGGACTGAAGCTTTCTTT.

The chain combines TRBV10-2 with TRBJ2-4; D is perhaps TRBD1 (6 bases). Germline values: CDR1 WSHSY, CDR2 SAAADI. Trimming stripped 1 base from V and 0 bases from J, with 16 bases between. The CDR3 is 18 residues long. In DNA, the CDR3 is TGCGCCAGCAGTGAGTGGGGGCCCGATGCGGGAGCCAAAAACATTCAGTACTTC. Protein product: CASSEWGPDAGAKNIQYF.

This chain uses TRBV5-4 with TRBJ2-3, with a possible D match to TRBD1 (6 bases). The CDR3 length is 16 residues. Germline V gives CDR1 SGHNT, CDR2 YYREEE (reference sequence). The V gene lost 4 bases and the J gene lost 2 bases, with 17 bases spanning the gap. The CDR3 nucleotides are TGTGCCAGCAGCCTAAAAGGAGCAGGGGACACAGATACGCAGTATTTT. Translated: CASSLKGAGDTDTQYF.

The CDR3 is CASSKGHPVTYNEQFF. CDR3 in DNA: TGTGCCAGCAGCAAGGGACACCCGGTCACCTACAATGAGCAGTTCTTC. V usage is TRBV7-9 and J usage is TRBJ2-1; D perhaps matches TRBD1 (6 bases). The germline CDR1 and CDR2 sequences are SEHNR and FQNEAQ (reference sequence). The V and J ends lost 5 bases and 2 bases respectively, with 16 bases between them. The CDR3 extends over 16 amino acids.

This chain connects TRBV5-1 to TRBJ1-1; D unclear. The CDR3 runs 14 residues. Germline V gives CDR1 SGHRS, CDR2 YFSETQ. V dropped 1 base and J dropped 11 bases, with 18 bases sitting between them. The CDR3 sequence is CASSLNKGGIEAFF. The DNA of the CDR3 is TGCGCCAGCAGCTTGAATAAAGGAGGGATAGAGGCTTTCTTT.

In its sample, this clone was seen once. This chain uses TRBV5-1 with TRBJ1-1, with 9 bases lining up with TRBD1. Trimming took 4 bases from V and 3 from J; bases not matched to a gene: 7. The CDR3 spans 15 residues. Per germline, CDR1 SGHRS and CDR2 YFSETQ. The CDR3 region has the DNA TGCGCCAGCAGCACTGTGACAGGGGGAGACACTGAAGCTTTCTTT. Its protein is CASSTVTGGDTEAFF.

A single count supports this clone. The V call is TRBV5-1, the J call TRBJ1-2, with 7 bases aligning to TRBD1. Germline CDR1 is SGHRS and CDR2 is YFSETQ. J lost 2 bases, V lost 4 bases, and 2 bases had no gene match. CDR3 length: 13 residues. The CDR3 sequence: CASSVDRNYGYTF. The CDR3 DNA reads TGCGCCAGCAGCGTGGACAGGAACTATGGCTACACCTTC.

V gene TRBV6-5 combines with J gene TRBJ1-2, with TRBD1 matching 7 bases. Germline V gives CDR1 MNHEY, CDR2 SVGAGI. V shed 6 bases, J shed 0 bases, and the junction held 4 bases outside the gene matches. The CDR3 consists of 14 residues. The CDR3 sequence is CASRGQRSNYGYTF. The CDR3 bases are TGTGCCAGCAGGGGACAGAGATCTAACTATGGCTACACCTTC.

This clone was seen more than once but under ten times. The chain's CDR3 is CASSWTVDNEQFF. DNA for the CDR3: TGTGCCAGCAGCTGGACAGTTGACAATGAGCAGTTCTTC. The chain joins TRBV7-7 to TRBJ2-1; the D gene is possibly TRBD1 (6 bases). The ends were cut back, 4 bases at V and 5 bases at J, with 9 bases in the middle. The length of the CDR3 is 13 residues. Germline-derived CDR1 and CDR2 are SSHAT and FNYEAQ (reference sequence).

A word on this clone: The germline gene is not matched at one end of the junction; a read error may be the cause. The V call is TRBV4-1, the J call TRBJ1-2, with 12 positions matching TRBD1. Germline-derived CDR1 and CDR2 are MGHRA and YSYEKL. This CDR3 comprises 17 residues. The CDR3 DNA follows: TGCGCCACCAGCCAAGATCAGGGGACAGGGGGCGCGGGGGGCTACACCTTC. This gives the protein CATSQDQGTGGAGGYTF.

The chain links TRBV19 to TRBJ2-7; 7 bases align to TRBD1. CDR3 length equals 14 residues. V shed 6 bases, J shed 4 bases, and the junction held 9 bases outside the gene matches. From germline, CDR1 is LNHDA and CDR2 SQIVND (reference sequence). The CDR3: CASSRRDRRYEQYF. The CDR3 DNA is TGTGCCAGTAGCCGCCGGGACAGAAGATACGAGCAGTACTTC.

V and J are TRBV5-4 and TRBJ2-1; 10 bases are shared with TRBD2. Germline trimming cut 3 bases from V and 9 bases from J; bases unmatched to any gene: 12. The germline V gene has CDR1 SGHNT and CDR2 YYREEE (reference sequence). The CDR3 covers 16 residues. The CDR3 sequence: CASSYELAGTSVEQFF. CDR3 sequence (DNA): TGTGCCAGCAGCTACGAACTAGCGGGGACATCCGTTGAGCAGTTCTTC.

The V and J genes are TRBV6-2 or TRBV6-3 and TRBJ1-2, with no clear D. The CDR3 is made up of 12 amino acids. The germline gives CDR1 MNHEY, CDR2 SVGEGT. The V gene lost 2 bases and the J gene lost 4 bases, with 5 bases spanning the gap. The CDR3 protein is CASSYTSYGYTF. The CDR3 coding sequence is TGTGCCAGCAGTTACACCAGCTATGGCTACACCTTC.

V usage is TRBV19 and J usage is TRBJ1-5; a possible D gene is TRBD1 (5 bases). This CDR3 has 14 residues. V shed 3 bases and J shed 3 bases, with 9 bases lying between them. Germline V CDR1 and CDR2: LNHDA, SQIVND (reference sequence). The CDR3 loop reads CASSIAGPNQPQHF. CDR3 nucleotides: TGTGCCAGTAGTATTGCAGGGCCCAATCAGCCCCAGCATTTT.

The CDR3 sequence is CASSQGYYNSPLHF. As DNA, the CDR3 is TGTGCCAGCAGCCAAGGTTACTATAATTCACCCCTCCACTTT. The V and J genes are TRBV14 and TRBJ1-6; D is unclear. Germline CDR1 and CDR2: SGHDN and FVKESK. The V and J ends lost 1 base and 3 bases respectively, with 4 bases between them. The CDR3 loop spans 14 amino acids.

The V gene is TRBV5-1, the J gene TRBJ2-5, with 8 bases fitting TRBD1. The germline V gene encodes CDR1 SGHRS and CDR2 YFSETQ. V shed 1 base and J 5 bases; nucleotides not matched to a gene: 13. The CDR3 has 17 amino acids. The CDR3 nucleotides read TGCGCCAGCAGCTTGCCCTTGACAGGGGTGAAGGGGGAGACCCAGTACTTC. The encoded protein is CASSLPLTGVKGETQYF.

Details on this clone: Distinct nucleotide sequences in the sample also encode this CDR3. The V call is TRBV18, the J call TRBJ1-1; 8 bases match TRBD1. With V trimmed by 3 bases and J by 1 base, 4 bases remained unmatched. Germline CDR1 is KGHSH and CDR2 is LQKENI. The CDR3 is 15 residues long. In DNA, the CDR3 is TGTGCCAGCTCACCGGGGACAGGAGGGAACACTGAAGCTTTCTTT. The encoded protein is CASSPGTGGNTEAFF.

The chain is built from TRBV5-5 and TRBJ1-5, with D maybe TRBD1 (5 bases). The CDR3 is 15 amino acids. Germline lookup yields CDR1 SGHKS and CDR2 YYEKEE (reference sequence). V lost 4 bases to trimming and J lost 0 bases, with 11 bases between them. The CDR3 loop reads CASSPGVYSNQPQHF. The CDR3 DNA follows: TGTGCCAGCAGCCCGGGGGTTTATAGCAATCAGCCCCAGCATTTT.

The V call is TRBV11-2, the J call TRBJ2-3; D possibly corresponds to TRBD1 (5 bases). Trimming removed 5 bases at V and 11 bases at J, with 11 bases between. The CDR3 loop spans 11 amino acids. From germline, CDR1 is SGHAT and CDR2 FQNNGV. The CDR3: CASSPQGKQYF. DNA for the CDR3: TGTGCCAGCAGCCCCCAGGGAAAGCAGTATTTT.

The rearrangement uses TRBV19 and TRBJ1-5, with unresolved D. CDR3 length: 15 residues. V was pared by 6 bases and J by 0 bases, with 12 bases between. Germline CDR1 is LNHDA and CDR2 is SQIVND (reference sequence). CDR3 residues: CASRSQVHSNQPQHF. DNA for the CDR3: TGTGCCAGTAGATCCCAGGTCCATAGCAATCAGCCCCAGCATTTT.

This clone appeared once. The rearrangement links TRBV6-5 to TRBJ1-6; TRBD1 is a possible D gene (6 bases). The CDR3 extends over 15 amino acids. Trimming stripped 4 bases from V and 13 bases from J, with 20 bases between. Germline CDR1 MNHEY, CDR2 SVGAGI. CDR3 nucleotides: TGTGCCAGCAGTTCTCGTGGGGGGGCGCGAGCGCCCCTCCACTTT. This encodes CASSSRGGARAPLHF.

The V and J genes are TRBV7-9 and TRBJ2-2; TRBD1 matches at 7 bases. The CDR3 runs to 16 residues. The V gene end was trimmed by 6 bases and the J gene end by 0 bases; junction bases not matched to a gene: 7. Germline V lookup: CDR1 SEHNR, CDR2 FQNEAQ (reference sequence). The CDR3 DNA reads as TGTGCCAGCAGTCGTGACAGGGCTCCGAACACCGGGGAGCTGTTTTTT. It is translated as CASSRDRAPNTGELFF.

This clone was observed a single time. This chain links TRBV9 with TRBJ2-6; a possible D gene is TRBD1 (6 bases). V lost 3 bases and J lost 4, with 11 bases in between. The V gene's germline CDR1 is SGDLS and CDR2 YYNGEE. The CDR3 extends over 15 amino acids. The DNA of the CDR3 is TGTGCCAGCAGCGCTGGGACATCGGGGGCCAACGTCCTGACTTTC. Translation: CASSAGTSGANVLTF.

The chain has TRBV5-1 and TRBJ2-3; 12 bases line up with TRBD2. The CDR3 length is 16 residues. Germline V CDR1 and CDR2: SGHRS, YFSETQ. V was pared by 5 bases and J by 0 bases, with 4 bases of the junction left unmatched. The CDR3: CASRRGLAGSTDTQYF. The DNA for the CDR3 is TGCGCCAGCAGACGCGGACTAGCGGGGAGCACAGATACGCAGTATTTT.